The following is a T cell receptor (beta chain) sequence with its context. Its antigen is as yet unknown. The data stem from a study of cytomegalovirus exposure and HLA in healthy donors. Study information: Among roughly 180 million T cells, an earlier analysis found roughly 120 million unique TCR beta sequences. Findings and caveats of the study: Association of a missense DCLRE1C variant with TCR beta V- and J-gene trimming was reported in a later analysis. The study listed 150 to 200 cytomegalovirus-associated TCR beta chains.

The germline V gene encodes CDR1 MRHNA and CDR2 SNTAGT. V gave up 7 bases and J gave up 1 base; unmatched junction bases: 13. This CDR3 has 17 residues. Healthy bone marrow donors made up the donor group. Primers: 60 Vbeta forward and 13 Jbeta reverse. Measured with immunoSEQ multiplex PCR; TCRdb has only the in-frame clones, and not every one. The sample totals approximately 79,000 clones; its top ten clones hold about 4.9%. The sequence was collected from a man aged 35 to 55 in good health and CMV-seronegative. Sequenced material: PBMCs. V gene TRBV6-4 combines with J gene TRBJ2-1, with 7 positions matching TRBD2. Written as DNA, the CDR3 is TGTGCCAGCATCCCCCCGGGGCGGGAGAGGTCCTACAATGAGCAGTTCTTC. It yields the protein CASIPPGRERSYNEQFF.